This paragraph reports one T cell receptor beta chain. An end of the junction does not agree with germline; a read error may underlie this. Other DNA sequences from this sample encode an identical CDR3 as well. The CDR3 is 11 amino acids. Looked up from germline, CDR1 is LGHNT and CDR2 is FRNRAP. These data are taken from a study of shared T cell receptors in the human thymus. Generated by immunoSEQ multiplex PCR, the TCRdb table keeps only in-frame clones and is missing some. Found here are hundreds of thousands of clones, roughly 88% of them singletons; the top ten hold around 0.0099%. The data also belong to a second study, concerning human thymus T cells.

The rearrangement uses TRBV12-5 and TRBJ2-7; possible D gene TRBD2, 6 bases. The sequence derives from a boy in the first two years of life with a congenital heart defect. Sequenced material: thymocytes. CDR3 region: CASGTRLVKVF. The CDR3 coding sequence is TGTGCTAGTGGTACACGACTAGTGAAGGTCTTC.